What follows are 31 T cell receptor beta chains derived from one specimen sequenced in a study of low-dose radiotherapy and immunotherapy resistance in tumors. First-strand cDNA used TRAV- and TRBV-specific primers, covering alpha and beta chains. TCR amplification used roughly 20 PCR cycles, a constant-region primer and a V-primer adapter. Using its own MiXCR run on the reads, TCRdb lists one record per CDR3 protein. The sample has roughly 14,000 distinct CDR3 sequences; 60% are singletons. All receptors come from a human donor with advanced metastatic prostate, ovarian, gallbladder or colorectal cancer (not recorded which). This table probably holds off-target reads from a library built for another chain.

This sequence joins TRBV28 and TRBJ2-3; TRBD1 matches 11 bases. The germline gives CDR1 MDHEN, CDR2 SYDVKM. The CDR3 contains 16 residues. J gave up 3 bases and V 8 bases, and 10 bases lay outside the gene matches. CDR3 loop: CASCGQGAPSTDTQYF. The CDR3 DNA reads TGTGCCAGCTGTGGACAGGGGGCCCCCTCGACAGATACGCAGTATTTT.

This sequence joins TRBV29-1 and TRBJ2-1; no definite D call. CDR1 is SQVTM, CDR2 ANQGSEA, per germline. This CDR3 region has 10 residues. V was trimmed by 7 bases and J by 11 bases, leaving 12 bases between them. The CDR3 nucleotides read TGCAGCGGCGGCACGGAGAAGCAGTTCTTC. This codes for CSGGTEKQFF.

The chain recombines TRBV23-1 with TRBJ2-5, with D perhaps given as TRBD1 or TRBD2 (6 bases each). TRBV23-1 qualifies as an ORF whose function is uncertain. CDR3 length: 18 residues. Trimming pared 2 bases from V and 1 base from J, leaving 20 bases between. CDR3 nucleotide sequence: TGCGCCAGCAGTCAACTTTTCGCCGGGGGCAAGGGCCAAGAGACCCAGTACTTC. Its translation is CASSQLFAGGKGQETQYF.

The chain carries TRBV28 and TRBJ2-7; 7 bases are shared with TRBD1. This CDR3 is built from 14 residues. V shed 6 bases, J shed 0 bases, and the junction held 5 bases outside the gene matches. Germline CDR1 MDHEN, CDR2 SYDVKM. In DNA, the CDR3 is TGTGCCAGCAGGAGGACAGGAAACTCCTACGAGCAGTACTTC. Translated, it gives CASRRTGNSYEQYF.

J is TRBJ1-2 and V is TRBV6-2 or TRBV6-3; D unclear. This CDR3 comprises 14 residues. Germline V CDR1 and CDR2: MNHEY, SVGEGT. The ends were cut back, 2 bases at V and 4 bases at J, with 11 bases in the middle. CDR3 coding DNA: TGTGCCAGCAGTTACGGTCCGGATTTCTATGGCTACACCTTC. Its protein is CASSYGPDFYGYTF.

This clonotype was detected a few times. The V and J genes are TRBV12-3 or TRBV12-4 and TRBJ1-5, with D possibly matching TRBD1 (6 bases). The CDR3 is 15 residues long. V lost 6 bases and J lost 3, with 15 bases in between. The CDR3 reads CASSMGGHHNQPQHF. The CDR3 bases are TGTGCCAGCAGCATGGGGGGACACCACAATCAGCCCCAGCATTTT.

This chain joins TRBV18 and TRBJ2-7, with 11 bases fitting TRBD1. The CDR3 contains 15 residues. Germline trimming cut 3 bases from V and 4 bases from J; bases unmatched to any gene: 5. Germline lookup yields CDR1 KGHSH and CDR2 LQKENI. This chain's CDR3 is CASSPGQGGTYEQYF. The CDR3 DNA reads as TGTGCCAGCTCACCGGGACAGGGGGGAACTTACGAGCAGTACTTC. The variable domain in full, with the rest retrieved from reference TRBV18 and TRBJ2-7, is NAGVMQNPRHLVRRRGQEARLRCSPMKGHSHVYWYRQLPEEGLKFMVYLQKENIIDESGMPKERFSAEFPKEGPSILRIQQVVRGDSAAYFCASSPGQGGTYEQYFGPGTRLTVT.

This clonotype was counted a few times. V usage is TRBV5-6 and J usage is TRBJ2-7; no clear D. The V and J ends lost 5 bases and 1 base respectively, with 4 bases between them. The germline CDR1 and CDR2 sequences are SGHDT and YYEEEE. The CDR3 spans 11 residues. The CDR3 spells CASRRSYEQYF. The CDR3 nucleotides are TGTGCCAGCAGGCGATCCTACGAGCAGTACTTC.

This clonotype has only one observation. The gene calls are TRBV7-2 and TRBJ1-3, with D perhaps TRBD1 (6 bases). Trimming pared 4 bases from V and 5 bases from J, leaving 9 bases between. The germline V gene has CDR1 SGHTA and CDR2 FQGNSA. The CDR3 consists of 13 residues. CDR3 sequence reads: CASSSQGRNTIYF. The DNA for the CDR3 is TGTGCCAGCAGCTCACAGGGTAGAAACACCATATATTTT. Variable domain in full (rest from reference TRBV7-2 and TRBJ1-3): GAGVSQSPSNKVTEKGKDVELRCDPISGHTALYWYRQSLGQGLEFLIYFQGNSAPDKSGLPSDRFSAERTGGSVSTLTIQRTQQEDSAVYLCASSSQGRNTIYFGEGSWLTVV.

The chain links TRBV7-2 to TRBJ2-1, with 8 nucleotides matching TRBD2. V was clipped by 5 bases and J by 6 bases; unmatched bases: 12. The CDR3 extends over 16 amino acids. Germline V gene lookup returns CDR1 SGHTA and CDR2 FQGNSA. The CDR3 DNA sequence: TGTGCCAGCAGCAGCCTAACTAGCGGCTCACGCAATGAGCAGTTCTTC. As protein: CASSSLTSGSRNEQFF.

For the CDR3, the DNA is TGTGCCAGTCACAAAACGGCGGGAGTGGGAGATACGCAGTATTTT. Its translation is CASHKTAGVGDTQYF. V gene TRBV19 combines with J gene TRBJ2-3, with 7 bases aligning to TRBD2. Germline CDR1 LNHDA, CDR2 SQIVND (reference sequence). This CDR3 contains 15 residues. The V gene end was trimmed by 8 bases and the J gene end by 5 bases; junction bases not matched to a gene: 13.

V usage is TRBV25-1 and J usage is TRBJ2-1, with 7 nucleotides matching TRBD1. The length of the CDR3 is 16 residues. With V trimmed by 1 base and J by 0 bases, 3 bases remained unmatched. Germline V CDR1 and CDR2: MGHDK, SYGVNS. In nucleotides, the CDR3 is TGTGCCAGCAGTGAATTTCAGGGGGTCTCCTACAATGAGCAGTTCTTC. Translated, it gives CASSEFQGVSYNEQFF.

This clonotype was counted between two and nine times. This chain connects TRBV3-1 to TRBJ2-1, with 8 bases identical to TRBD1. The CDR3 sequence is 17 residues long. Germline V gene sequence: CDR1 LGHDT, CDR2 YNNKEL (reference sequence). The junction had 12 bases not matched to a gene; V was cut back by 3 bases and J by 5 bases. As DNA, the CDR3 is TGTGCCAGCAGCCAGTACGGAGGGGACAGGTCAAACAATGAGCAGTTCTTC. It codes for CASSQYGGDRSNNEQFF.

This clonotype was counted a few times. The chain employs TRBV24-1 and TRBJ2-2; D is possibly TRBD1 (8 bases). V lost 9 bases to trimming and J lost 4 bases, with 17 bases between them. The CDR3 runs 15 residues. Looked up from germline, CDR1 is KGHDR and CDR2 is SFDVKD. In nucleotides, the CDR3 is TGTGCCACCGGAAAACAGGGGGGGATCACCGGGGAGCTGTTTTTT. It encodes CATGKQGGITGELFF.

This clonotype has only a few counts. This chain joins TRBV29-1 and TRBJ1-1; perhaps TRBD1 as D (5 bases). The CDR3 is 15 residues long. V was trimmed by 2 bases and J by 7 bases, leaving 20 bases between them. CDR1 and CDR2 (germline): SQVTM, ANQGSEA. In nucleotides, the CDR3 is TGCAGCGTTGAAAAAAGGGGCGGGGGAAAGAATGAAGCTTTCTTT. It encodes CSVEKRGGGKNEAFF.

This clonotype turned up a few times. The V gene is TRBV28, the J gene TRBJ2-7; 8 bases align to TRBD1. With 4 bases clipped from V and 5 bases from J, the junction kept 13 bases outside the gene matches. The V gene's germline CDR1 is MDHEN and CDR2 SYDVKM. The CDR3 runs to 16 residues. The CDR3 DNA reads as TGTGCCAGCAGTTCACCTGGGACAGGCGTTTCCAACGAGCAGTACTTC. Amino acids: CASSSPGTGVSNEQYF.

The chain uses TRBV14 and TRBJ2-1; TRBD2 agrees at 9 bases. The V gene's germline CDR1 is SGHDN and CDR2 FVKESK. Trimming removed 4 bases from V and 5 bases from J; junction bases left unmatched: 12. CDR3 size: 17 residues. The CDR3 region has the DNA TGTGCCAGCAGCCCGGATGAGAGGGCTAGCGGGAACAATGAGCAGTTCTTC. It codes for CASSPDERASGNNEQFF.

The chain carries TRBV6-5 and TRBJ1-3, with TRBD1 as a possible D gene (6 bases). The CDR3 has 14 residues. Trimming took off 6 bases at V and 8 bases at J, with 17 bases between the two ends. Germline V lookup: CDR1 MNHEY, CDR2 SVGAGI. CDR3 protein: CASRRGTHADTIYF. CDR3 nucleotide sequence: TGTGCCAGCAGAAGGGGGACGCACGCGGACACCATATATTTT.

The J gene is TRBJ1-1, the V gene TRBV5-8; 7 nucleotides match TRBD1. Per the germline V gene, CDR1 is SGHTS and CDR2 is YDEGEE. The J segment lost 3 bases and the V segment lost 3 bases, leaving 11 bases of the junction unmatched. CDR3 length equals 16 residues. In DNA form, the CDR3 reads TGTGCCAGCAGCTACAGGGACAGCTTAATTTACACTGAAGCTTTCTTT. It is translated as CASSYRDSLIYTEAFF. Looking up the rest from reference TRBV5-8 and TRBJ1-1 gives the full variable domain: EAGVTQSPTHLIKTRGQQATLRCSPISGHTSVYWYQQALGLGLQFLLWYDEGEERNRGNFPPRFSGRQFPNYSSELNVNALELEDSALYLCASSYRDSLIYTEAFFGQGTRLTVV.

The chain uses TRBV28 and TRBJ1-5, with 7 bases aligning to TRBD1. This CDR3 has 15 residues. Germline values: CDR1 MDHEN, CDR2 SYDVKM. V shed 8 bases, J shed 1 base, and the junction held 8 bases outside the gene matches. CDR3 protein: CASSGDSTSNQPQHF. In nucleotides, the CDR3 is TGTGCCAGCTCCGGGGACAGTACGAGCAATCAGCCCCAGCATTTT.

The chain carries TRBV7-2 and TRBJ2-7; D perhaps matches TRBD1 (5 bases). CDR1 and CDR2 (germline): SGHTA, FQGNSA. CDR3 length: 13 residues. The V end was cut by 0 bases, the J end by 7 bases, with 10 bases between. Here the CDR3 DNA reads TGTGCCAGCAGCTTAGCAGGGGTGCGGGAGCAGTACTTC. As protein: CASSLAGVREQYF.

CDR3 DNA: TGTGCCAGCAGTCTCACCGGGACTAGCGGGTTCAATGAGCAGTTCTTC. Protein: CASSLTGTSGFNEQFF. The chain couples TRBV27 to TRBJ2-1; 12 bases align to TRBD2. The CDR3 has 16 amino acids. Germline V gives CDR1 MNHEY, CDR2 SMNVEV (reference sequence). Trimming took 5 bases from V and 6 from J; bases not matched to a gene: 8.

The genes are TRBV28 and TRBJ1-6, with a tentative D call TRBD1 (5 bases). With 3 bases removed from V and 8 bases from J, the gap between germline ends came to 14 bases. CDR1 MDHEN and CDR2 SYDVKM come from the germline V gene. The CDR3 totals 15 residues. Here the CDR3 DNA reads TGTGCCAGCAGTTTCCAGGGCGGCGGGGATTCACCCCTCCACTTT. Encoded protein: CASSFQGGGDSPLHF.

This clonotype was seen more than once but under ten times. The chain links TRBV6-2 or TRBV6-3 to TRBJ1-1; tentative D call: TRBD1 (5 bases). CDR3 length: 13 residues. Per the germline V gene, CDR1 is MNHEY and CDR2 is SVGEGT. Deletions cut 6 bases from V and 5 bases from J, with 13 bases between. The CDR3 DNA reads TGTGCCAGCAGGAAGGCCGGGGGGACTGAAGCTTTCTTT. It yields the protein CASRKAGGTEAFF.

This clonotype has just a few counts. The chain uses TRBV4-3 and TRBJ1-1, with 7 bases aligning to TRBD1. Germline V gene lookup returns CDR1 LGHNA and CDR2 YSLEER. With 4 bases clipped from V and 7 bases from J, the junction kept 9 bases outside the gene matches. The CDR3 sequence is 14 residues long. CDR3 residues: CASSPIRGTDEAFF. In DNA form, the CDR3 reads TGCGCCAGCAGCCCTATTAGAGGGACAGATGAAGCTTTCTTT.

CDR3 protein: CASSLPGGRPEQYF. The CDR3 DNA sequence: TGTGCCAGCAGCTTGCCCGGGGGGCGCCCCGAGCAGTACTTC. This chain connects TRBV5-6 to TRBJ2-7; TRBD2 is a possible D gene (7 bases). V lost 1 base, J lost 6 bases, and 14 bases lay in between. There are 14 residues in the CDR3. The germline V gene has CDR1 SGHDT and CDR2 YYEEEE.

The chain carries TRBV20-1 and TRBJ2-3; 7 bases fit TRBD1. After removal of 2 bases from V and 4 bases from J, the junction contained 9 bases not matched to a gene. The CDR3 is 15 amino acids. Germline CDR1 reads DFQATT; CDR2 reads SNEGSKA (reference sequence). CDR3 protein: CSARTRQGSSDTQYF. In nucleotides, the CDR3 is TGCAGTGCTAGAACGAGACAGGGTTCATCAGATACGCAGTATTTT.

This clonotype was detected only a few times. V and J are TRBV6-8 and TRBJ2-7, with no clear D. Germline V lookup: CDR1 MNHGY, CDR2 SAAAGT. There are 14 residues in the CDR3. V lost 0 bases, J lost 7 bases, and 13 bases lay in between. CDR3 nucleotide sequence: TGTGCCAGCAGTTACTCCGGTCGGCGGTGGGAGCAGTACTTC. Translation: CASSYSGRRWEQYF.

This clonotype appeared a few times. The chain uses TRBV9 and TRBJ2-1, with 7 nucleotides matching TRBD2. V gave up 0 bases and J gave up 7 bases; unmatched junction bases: 10. CDR1 is SGDLS and CDR2 is YYNGEE in the germline V gene. CDR3 length: 16 residues. The CDR3 protein is CASSVDFGGTGNEQFF. In DNA form, the CDR3 reads TGTGCCAGCAGCGTAGATTTCGGGGGGACCGGTAATGAGCAGTTCTTC.

J is TRBJ1-5 and V is TRBV6-5, with D uncertain. V was cut by 2 bases and J by 6 bases, with 5 bases left in between. The CDR3 is made up of 12 amino acids. Germline V gene sequence: CDR1 MNHEY, CDR2 SVGAGI. This chain's CDR3 is CASSYPGQPQHF. The CDR3 nucleotides are TGTGCCAGCAGTTACCCCGGTCAGCCCCAGCATTTT.

This clonotype is a singleton in its sample. The chain is built from TRBV7-2 and TRBJ2-1; 7 bases fit TRBD2. Germline CDR1 SGHTA, CDR2 FQGNSA. This CDR3 is 15 amino acids long. J gave up 6 bases and V 1 base, and 6 bases lay outside the gene matches. The CDR3, as DNA: TGTGCCAGCAGCTTAGGGACTAGATATTCCAATGAGCAGTTCTTC. Its translation is CASSLGTRYSNEQFF.